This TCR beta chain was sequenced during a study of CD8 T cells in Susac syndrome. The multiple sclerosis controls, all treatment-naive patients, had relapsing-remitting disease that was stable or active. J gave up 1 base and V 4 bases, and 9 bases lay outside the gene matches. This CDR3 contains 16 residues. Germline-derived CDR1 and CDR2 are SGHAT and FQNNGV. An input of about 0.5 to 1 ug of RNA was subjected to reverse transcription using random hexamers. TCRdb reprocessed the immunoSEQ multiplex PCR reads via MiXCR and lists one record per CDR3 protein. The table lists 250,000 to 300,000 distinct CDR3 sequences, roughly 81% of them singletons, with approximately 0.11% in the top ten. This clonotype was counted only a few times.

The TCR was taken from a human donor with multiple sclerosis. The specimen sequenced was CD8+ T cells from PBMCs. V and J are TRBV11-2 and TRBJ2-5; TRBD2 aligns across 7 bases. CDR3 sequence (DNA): TGTGCCAGCAGCTCCCCGGGGTGGGAGGGCCAAGAGACCCAGTACTTC. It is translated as CASSSPGWEGQETQYF.